Listed below are T cell receptor beta chains from one sample, sequenced in a study of CD8+CD57+ T cells in acquired aplastic anemia. One entry per CDR3 protein, called by TCRdb with MiXCR from the reads. Among 90,000 to 150,000 distinct CDR3 sequences, under 60% were seen once, and the ten largest hold 25% to 35%. Sequencing was done on a sample of sorted CD4+, CD8+, or CD8+CD57+ T cells (not recorded which) from PBMCs. Source of these receptors: a human donor with aplastic anemia. The CDR3 runs from the conserved cysteine through the conserved F or W. Not every row has a clone size; where given, it reads once, few, many or a size class.

>TRBV11-1|-
CASSLPGTGLDYGYTF
>TRBV19|-
CASSLWDNSPLHF
>TRBV24-1|-
CATSGASGYTF
>TRBV7-9|few
CASSLDLSYEQYF
>TRBV7-2|-
CASSLLVYEQYF
>TRBV9|many
CASSHRQGEVAGELFF
>TRBV29-1|many
CSVEGQGLNEQFF
>TRBV10-3|-
CAISPAVNTGELFF
>TRBV20-1|-
CSAREASGGHVGELFF
>TRBV24-1|few
CATSDHRGGPNQPQHF
>TRBV20-1|-
CSARAGVIQETQYF
>TRBV7-2|many
CASSLNGAYEQYF
>TRBV25-1|once
CASSLKDRNSPLHF